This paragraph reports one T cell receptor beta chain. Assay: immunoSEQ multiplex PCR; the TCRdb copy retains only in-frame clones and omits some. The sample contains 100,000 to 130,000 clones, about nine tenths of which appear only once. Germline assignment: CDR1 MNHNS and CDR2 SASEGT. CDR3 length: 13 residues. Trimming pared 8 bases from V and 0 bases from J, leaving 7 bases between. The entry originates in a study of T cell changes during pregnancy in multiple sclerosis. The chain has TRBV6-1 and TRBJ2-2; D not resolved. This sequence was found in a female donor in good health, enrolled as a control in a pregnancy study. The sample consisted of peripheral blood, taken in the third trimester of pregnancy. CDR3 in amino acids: CASGPSNTGELFF. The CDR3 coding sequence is TGTGCCAGCGGCCCATCGAACACCGGGGAGCTGTTTTTT.